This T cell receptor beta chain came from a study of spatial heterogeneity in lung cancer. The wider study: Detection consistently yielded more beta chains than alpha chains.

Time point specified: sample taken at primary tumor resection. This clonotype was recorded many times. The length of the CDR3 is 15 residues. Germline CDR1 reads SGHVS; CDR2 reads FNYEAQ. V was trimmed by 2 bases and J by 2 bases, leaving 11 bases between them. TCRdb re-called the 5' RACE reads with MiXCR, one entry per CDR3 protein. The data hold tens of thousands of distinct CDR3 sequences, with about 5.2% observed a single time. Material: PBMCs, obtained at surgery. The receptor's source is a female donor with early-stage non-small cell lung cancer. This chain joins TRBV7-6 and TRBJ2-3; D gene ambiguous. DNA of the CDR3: TGTGCCAGCAGCTTAAGCGACGGTATCACAGATACGCAGTATTTT. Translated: CASSLSDGITDTQYF.